This T cell receptor (beta chain) was profiled in a study of early T cells in non-severe SARS-CoV-2 infection. Turning to the study itself: With bulk RNA from unsorted whole blood as input, sequencing yielded unpaired chains.

Germline V lookup: CDR1 SGHRS, CDR2 YFSETQ. The germline V and J ends were trimmed by 0 bases and 6 bases, with 7 bases remaining between them. This CDR3 spans 13 amino acids. TCRdb re-analysed the 5' RACE reads in MiXCR, keeping a single row per CDR3 protein. The sample includes roughly 99,000 distinct CDR3 sequences, around 10% of them seen just once. The chain recombines TRBV5-1 with TRBJ1-5; D gene unclear. The receptor was isolated from an adult who was a healthcare worker with PCR-confirmed SARS-CoV-2 infection or an uninfected control (not recorded which). Sequencing used whole blood. CDR3 region: CASSLEVAQPQHF. CDR3 in DNA: TGCGCCAGCAGCTTGGAAGTGGCTCAGCCCCAGCATTTT.